The T cell receptor (beta chain) under discussion was sequenced for a study of lymphopenia after photon versus proton radiotherapy. General observations from the study: Post-nadir diversity loss with photons came from oligoclonal expansion, particularly CD8+ Temra cells. Better survival with proton therapy was suggested as possible, not demonstrated. In patients who died, overall survival fell as post-nadir TCR diversity dropped more. Under photons, naive T cells and diversity fell while effector/memory populations rose.

Repertoires were generated with immunoSEQ multiplex PCR, while TCRdb's copy carries only in-frame clones and drops some. The sample yields approximately 65,000 clones, approximately 86% seen once. Germline CDR1 is SNHLY and CDR2 is FYNNEI. This CDR3 is built from 13 residues. V was clipped by 4 bases and J by 5 bases, with 11 bases between them. Of note for this clone: Its specificity is unknown.

V is TRBV2 and J is TRBJ2-5; D is undetermined. Sequenced here: peripheral blood, sampled from a patient treated with proton-based radiotherapy. This sequence was found in an elderly man with esophageal cancer. The CDR3 spells CASSVAGIETQYF. As DNA, the CDR3 is TGTGCCAGCAGTGTGGCAGGAATCGAGACCCAGTACTTC.